The source of this T cell receptor (beta chain) is a study of blood T cell repertoires in COVID-19. Turning to the study itself: Samples representing acute and convalescent COVID-19 were sourced from the United States, Italy and Spain.

Participants were aged about 18 to 100 years from around 24 US areas. Assignments of participants to cohorts depended upon their own reported clinical history. As handled by the study authors: Amplified reference gene primers provided the basis for estimating nucleated cell counts. Using immunoSEQ multiplex PCR, the repertoire was profiled, and TCRdb retains in-frame clones only, with some absent. That table is the source of V, J and clone size, and D and trimming were worked out from the DNA. The table has about 230,000 clones, 85% to 90% seen once. The count of this clone is one. The receptor's source is a woman between 25 and 40 years old with acute COVID-19. Input material: PBMCs or T cells enriched from blood (not recorded which).

The CDR3 DNA is TGTGCCAGCAGTTTAGCGAAAGCGGGCTACACCTTC. Amino acid sequence: CASSLAKAGYTF. The chain joins TRBV12-3 or TRBV12-4 to TRBJ1-2, with D hard to call. CDR3 size: 12 residues. Trimming pared 0 bases from V and 8 bases from J, leaving 7 bases between.